This entry concerns a single T cell receptor (beta chain). The antigen is unknown. The data stem from a study of beta chain features in type 1 diabetes. Study-wide results and limits: Significant though moderate, a shortening of TCRB CDR3s appeared in all four CD4+ subsets of Type 1 diabetes patients.

Expressed TCRB transcripts were sequenced, since all the RNA that had been isolated was reverse transcribed. Sequencing was performed with immunoSEQ multiplex PCR; in TCRdb, only in-frame clones are kept and a portion is missing. The table lists around 710,000 clones, under 15% of them singletons. Sequencing was performed on naive CD4+ T cells from blood. The origin of this receptor is a man aged 25 to 40 with type 1 diabetes.

DNA of the CDR3: TGTGCCAGCAGCTTAGGGGTGAACACCGGGGAGCTGTTTTTT. Protein sequence: CASSLGVNTGELFF. This chain connects TRBV7-9 to TRBJ2-2; no clear D gene. From germline, CDR1 is SEHNR and CDR2 FQNEAQ (reference sequence). The CDR3 runs to 14 residues. The V gene lost 1 base and the J gene lost 1 base, with 4 bases spanning the gap.